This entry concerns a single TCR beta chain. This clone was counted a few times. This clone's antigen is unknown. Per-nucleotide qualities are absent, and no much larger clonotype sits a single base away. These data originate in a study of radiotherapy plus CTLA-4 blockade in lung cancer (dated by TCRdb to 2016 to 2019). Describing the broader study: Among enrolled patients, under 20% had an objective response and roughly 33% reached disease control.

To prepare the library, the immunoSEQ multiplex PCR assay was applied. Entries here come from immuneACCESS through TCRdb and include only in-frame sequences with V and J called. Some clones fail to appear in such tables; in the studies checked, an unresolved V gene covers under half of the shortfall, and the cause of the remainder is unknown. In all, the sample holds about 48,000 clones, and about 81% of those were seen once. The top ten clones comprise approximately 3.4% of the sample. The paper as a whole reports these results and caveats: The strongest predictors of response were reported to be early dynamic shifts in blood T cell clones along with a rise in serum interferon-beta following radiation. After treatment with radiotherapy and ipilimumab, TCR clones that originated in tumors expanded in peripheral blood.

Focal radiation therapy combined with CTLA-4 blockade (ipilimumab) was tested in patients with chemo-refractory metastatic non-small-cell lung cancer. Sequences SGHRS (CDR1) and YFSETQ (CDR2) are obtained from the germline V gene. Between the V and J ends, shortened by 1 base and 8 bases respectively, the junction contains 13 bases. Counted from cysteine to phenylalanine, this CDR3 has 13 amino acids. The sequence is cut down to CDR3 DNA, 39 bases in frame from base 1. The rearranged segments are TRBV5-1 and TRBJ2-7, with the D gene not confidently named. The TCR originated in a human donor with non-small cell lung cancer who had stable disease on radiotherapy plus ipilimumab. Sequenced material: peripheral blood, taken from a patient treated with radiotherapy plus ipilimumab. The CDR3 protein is CASSLSTPTQQYF. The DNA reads TGCGCCAGCAGCTTGTCTACCCCAACGCAGCAGTACTTC.